Each of the 25 T cell receptor beta chains below was sequenced from the same sample in a study of CD8 T cell repertoires and HIV-1 epitope variants. The antigens of these receptors remain unknown. Using immunoSEQ multiplex PCR, the repertoire was profiled, and TCRdb retains in-frame clones only, with some absent. Here the sample spans about 5,100 clones, around two thirds being singletons. The sequenced sample was cultured CD8+ T cells derived from PBMCs. Receptors originate from a male donor with HIV.

The chain uses TRBV2 and TRBJ2-1, with 7 positions matching TRBD2. The CDR3 covers 16 residues. Germline V gene sequence: CDR1 SNHLY, CDR2 FYNNEI. The J segment lost 5 bases and the V segment lost 4 bases, leaving 11 bases of the junction unmatched. The CDR3 spells CASSVGGGGLNNEQFF. CDR3 DNA: TGTGCCAGCAGTGTTGGCGGGGGAGGACTAAACAATGAGCAGTTCTTC.

This chain joins TRBV7-3 and TRBJ2-2; no reliable D call. Looked up from germline, CDR1 is SGHTA and CDR2 is FQGTGA. The CDR3 totals 12 residues. V was cut by 4 bases and J by 7 bases, with 7 bases left in between. DNA of the CDR3: TGTGCCAGCAGCTCGACGGGCGGGGAGCTGTTTTTT. Translated: CASSSTGGELFF.

This chain joins TRBV5-4 and TRBJ1-2; TRBD1 is a possible D gene (5 bases). From germline, CDR1 is SGHNT and CDR2 YYREEE (reference sequence). V gave up 5 bases and J gave up 8 bases, with 19 bases separating them. The CDR3 runs 14 residues. CDR3 sequence reads: CASRPGTAAKGYTF. The CDR3 nucleotides are TGTGCCAGCAGACCCGGGACCGCCGCGAAGGGCTACACCTTC.

The J gene is TRBJ2-4, the V gene TRBV6-5; no definite D call. CDR1 MNHEY and CDR2 SVGAGI come from the germline V gene. Trimming pared 6 bases from V and 2 bases from J, leaving 11 bases between. The CDR3 totals 14 residues. CDR3 coding DNA: TGTGCCAGCAGCCCCGTAAGGACCAAAAACATTCAGTACTTC. Translation gives CASSPVRTKNIQYF.

The sample holds a few counts of this clone. V gene TRBV7-9 combines with J gene TRBJ2-3, with 7 positions matching TRBD1. Germline trimming cut 4 bases from V and 4 bases from J; bases unmatched to any gene: 11. CDR1 is SEHNR, CDR2 FQNEAQ, per germline (reference sequence). This CDR3 has 16 residues. The CDR3 sequence: CASSSLTGEHPDTQYF. DNA for the CDR3: TGTGCCAGCAGCTCGCTAACAGGGGAACATCCAGATACGCAGTATTTT.

The chain couples TRBV30 to TRBJ1-3; no clear D gene. Looked up from germline, CDR1 is GTSNPN and CDR2 is SVGIG (reference sequence). There are 14 residues in the CDR3. The germline V and J ends were trimmed by 8 bases and 0 bases, with 14 bases remaining between them. CDR3 amino acids: CAGEDGSSGNTIYF. The CDR3 nucleotides are TGTGCCGGTGAGGACGGAAGCTCTGGAAACACCATATATTTT. Supplemented by reference TRBV30 and TRBJ1-3, the full variable domain reads SQTIHQWPATLVQPVGSPLSLECTVEGTSNPNLYWYRQAAGRGLQLLFYSVGIGQISSEVPQNLSASRPQDRQFILSSKKLLLSDSGFYLCAGEDGSSGNTIYFGEGSWLTVV.

V is TRBV4-2 and J is TRBJ2-7, with 8 nucleotides matching TRBD2. The CDR3 is made up of 14 amino acids. From germline, CDR1 is LGHNA and CDR2 YNFKEQ. The V segment lost 5 bases and the J segment 5 bases; nucleotides outside the gene matches: 8. The CDR3 DNA reads as TGTGCCAGCAGCTTGGGCGGGGGGAACAACGAGCAGTACTTC. It codes for CASSLGGGNNEQYF.

This chain uses TRBV5-6 with TRBJ1-2; D is undetermined. Germline CDR1 reads SGHDT; CDR2 reads YYEEEE. The CDR3 is 14 residues long. Trimming removed 1 base at V and 7 bases at J, with 14 bases between. CDR3 sequence (DNA): TGTGCCAGCAGCTTGTATCGTTCGGGGTTTGGCTACACCTTC. Protein product: CASSLYRSGFGYTF.

A few counts support this clone. The CDR3, as DNA: TGTGCCTGGAGTACCAAAGAGACCCAGTACTTC. Translated, it gives CAWSTKETQYF. This rearrangement joins TRBV30 to TRBJ2-5; D unresolved. With 2 bases removed from V and 3 bases from J, the gap between germline ends came to 4 bases. This CDR3 contains 11 residues. In germline, CDR1 is GTSNPN, CDR2 SVGIG (reference sequence).

The chain links TRBV11-2 to TRBJ2-3; D remains ambiguous. This CDR3 spans 15 amino acids. In germline, CDR1 is SGHAT, CDR2 FQNNGV. Trimming removed 5 bases from V and 2 bases from J, with 14 bases in between. In nucleotides, the CDR3 is TGTGCCAGCAGCCCATCCTCCTTTGACACAGATACGCAGTATTTT. Translation gives CASSPSSFDTDTQYF.

V gene TRBV14 combines with J gene TRBJ2-3, with D hard to call. The germline V gene encodes CDR1 SGHDN and CDR2 FVKESK. The CDR3 consists of 17 residues. With 4 bases removed from V and 0 bases from J, the gap between germline ends came to 17 bases. CDR3 residues: CASSPTRGQTSTDTQYF. The CDR3, as DNA: TGTGCCAGCAGCCCTACTCGCGGCCAAACTAGCACAGATACGCAGTATTTT.

The chain carries TRBV27 and TRBJ2-3; TRBD2 is a possible D gene (6 bases). The CDR3 sequence is 15 residues long. Trimming removed 6 bases from V and 4 bases from J, with 17 bases in between. The V gene's germline CDR1 is MNHEY and CDR2 SMNVEV (reference sequence). CDR3 in amino acids: CASRFGAGRPDTQYF. The DNA of the CDR3 is TGTGCCAGCAGGTTCGGGGCGGGAAGGCCAGATACGCAGTATTTT.

This clone has just one count. The rearrangement joins TRBV29-1 to TRBJ2-7; TRBD1 agrees at 8 bases. From germline, CDR1 is SQVTM and CDR2 ANQGSEA. The length of the CDR3 is 15 residues. V lost 3 bases to trimming and J lost 2 bases; unmatched junction nucleotides: 9. This CDR3 is CSVEGPGQGPYEQYF. DNA of the CDR3: TGCAGCGTTGAGGGCCCCGGACAGGGCCCCTACGAGCAGTACTTC.

This chain links TRBV19 with TRBJ1-1; D unclear. The CDR3 contains 14 residues. The V gene's germline CDR1 is LNHDA and CDR2 SQIVND (reference sequence). The V and J ends lost 9 bases and 0 bases respectively, with 14 bases between them. The DNA of the CDR3 is TGTGCCAGCCGCCCCGAGGCCATGAACACTGAAGCTTTCTTT. Protein product: CASRPEAMNTEAFF.

The chain uses TRBV6-6 and TRBJ2-4, with no clear D. Per the germline V gene, CDR1 is MNHNY and CDR2 is SVGAGI (reference sequence). This CDR3 spans 14 amino acids. Trimming took 7 bases from V and 0 from J, leaving 10 bases between them. This CDR3 is CASTGELAKNIQYF. The CDR3 DNA reads as TGTGCCAGCACGGGCGAACTAGCCAAAAACATTCAGTACTTC.

The V call is TRBV7-3, the J call TRBJ2-2; 9 positions match TRBD2. With V trimmed by 5 bases and J by 3 bases, 1 base remained unmatched. The CDR3 has 14 residues. CDR1 and CDR2 from the germline V gene are SGHTA and FQGTGA. Here the CDR3 DNA reads TGTGCCAGCAGCCGACTAGCGGACACCGGGGAGCTGTTTTTT. Its protein product is CASSRLADTGELFF.

As regards this clone: A much larger clone sits a single nucleotide away, making a read error possible. The CDR3 DNA reads TGTGCCAGCAGCTTAGACAGCTCCTACAATGAGCAGTTCTTC. This encodes CASSLDSSYNEQFF. The chain recombines TRBV7-2 with TRBJ2-1, with D uncertain. This CDR3 has 14 amino acids. V was clipped by 1 base and J by 0 bases, with 4 bases between them. Per the germline V gene, CDR1 is SGHTA and CDR2 is FQGNSA.

The gene calls are TRBV7-9 and TRBJ2-7, with 7 bases matching TRBD1. Per the germline V gene, CDR1 is SEHNR and CDR2 is FQNEAQ (reference sequence). This CDR3 has 12 amino acids. V shed 5 bases and J 6 bases; nucleotides not matched to a gene: 4. CDR3 protein: CASSPDRVEQYF. The CDR3 DNA reads TGTGCCAGCAGCCCCGACAGGGTCGAGCAGTACTTC.

This clone was seen a few times. DNA of the CDR3: TGTGCCAGCAGTACCGAAACAGGGGTACCCGAGCAGTACTTC. Protein product: CASSTETGVPEQYF. The V gene is TRBV27, the J gene TRBJ2-7; 7 bases are a match to TRBD1. Losses at the gene ends were 5 bases for V and 6 bases for J; bases not matched to a gene: 10. Germline V gene sequence: CDR1 MNHEY, CDR2 SMNVEV (reference sequence). The CDR3 covers 14 residues.

This clone was recorded a few times. The chain uses TRBV27 and TRBJ1-1, with a possible D match to TRBD1 (5 bases). Germline V CDR1 and CDR2: MNHEY, SMNVEV (reference sequence). The CDR3 has 14 amino acids. The V and J ends lost 2 bases and 4 bases respectively, with 11 bases between them. Written as DNA, the CDR3 is TGTGCCAGCAGTTTACGCAGGGATGGCACTGAAGCTTTCTTT. Residues: CASSLRRDGTEAFF.

Only one count was recorded for this clone. The rearrangement uses TRBV7-9 and TRBJ1-4; no firm D call. From germline, CDR1 is SEHNR and CDR2 FQNEAQ (reference sequence). This CDR3 is built from 14 residues. V dropped 3 bases and J dropped 5 bases, with 10 bases sitting between them. For the CDR3, the DNA is TGTGCCAGCAGCTTCACAAACCCGAATGAAAAACTGTTTTTT. Translated: CASSFTNPNEKLFF.

The chain is built from TRBV5-4 and TRBJ2-1; a possible D gene is TRBD2 (6 bases). Germline V gene data show CDR1 as SGHNT and CDR2 as YYREEE (reference sequence). Trimming took off 0 bases at V and 7 bases at J, with 11 bases between the two ends. This CDR3 is 14 amino acids long. The CDR3 DNA sequence: TGTGCCAGCAGCTTGGGGGGACTTCTGAATGAGCAGTTCTTC. It specifies CASSLGGLLNEQFF.

The chain carries TRBV19 and TRBJ1-1; TRBD1 matches 8 bases. J lost 0 bases, V lost 5 bases, and 14 bases had no gene match. Germline V CDR1 and CDR2: LNHDA, SQIVND (reference sequence). This CDR3 has 18 amino acids. The CDR3 sequence is CASSLKTGDSKMNTEAFF. CDR3 in DNA: TGTGCCAGTAGTCTAAAGACAGGGGATAGTAAAATGAACACTGAAGCTTTCTTT.

This clone came up a few times. The chain combines TRBV13 with TRBJ1-5, with D hard to call. The CDR3 spans 14 residues. The germline V gene has CDR1 PRHDT and CDR2 FYEKMQ (reference sequence). V was clipped by 7 bases and J by 1 base, with 11 bases between them. CDR3 region: CASTEGGSNQPQHF. The CDR3 coding sequence is TGTGCCAGCACCGAGGGAGGGAGCAATCAGCCCCAGCATTTT.

The chain joins TRBV5-6 to TRBJ2-7, with D maybe TRBD2 (5 bases). Trimming pared 2 bases from V and 2 bases from J, leaving 11 bases between. The CDR3 has 14 amino acids. CDR1 and CDR2 (germline): SGHDT, YYEEEE. Here the CDR3 DNA reads TGTGCCAGCAGCTTCGGGGATTCCACCTACGAGCAGTACTTC. Amino acid sequence: CASSFGDSTYEQYF.